A selection of T cell receptor beta chains follows, all from one sample in a study of cytotoxic CD8 clonotypes in ibrutinib-treated CLL. TCRdb's table, derived via immunoSEQ multiplex PCR, lists solely in-frame clones and lacks some. The sample consists of roughly 220,000 clones, about four fifths of them appearing once. This specimen was PBMCs, taken after 12 months of ibrutinib treatment. These receptor sequences come from a human donor with chronic lymphocytic leukemia. Each CDR3 is given with its conserved first and last residue. Each record gives: V gene, J gene, D gene, clone size, CDR3 DNA, CDR3 protein. D genes are given only for firm matches. Clone size is not always given. Where it is, it says once, few, many or a class for expanded clones.

>TRBV5-1|TRBJ2-1|TRBD2|few
TGCGCCAGCAGCACTGGACTAGCGGTTAATGAGCAGTTCTTC
CASSTGLAVNEQFF
>TRBV5-6|TRBJ1-4|TRBD1|NA
TGTGCCAGCAGCTTGGGACCCGGGACAGGATCCGAAAAACTGTTTTTT
CASSLGPGTGSEKLFF
>TRBV5-6|TRBJ2-7|NA|NA
TGTGCCAGCAGCTTGGTGACAGGCTACGAGCAGTACTTC
CASSLVTGYEQYF
>TRBV4-1|TRBJ1-4|TRBD1|NA
TGCGCCAGCAGCCAGACCGACAGGGAGGGTGAAAAACTGTTTTTT
CASSQTDREGEKLFF
>TRBV19|TRBJ2-1|NA|few
TGTGCCAGTACCAGGGGGGGTGAGCAGTTCTTC
CASTRGGEQFF
>TRBV11-2|TRBJ2-1|NA|few
TGTGCCAGCAGCGGCCCCGCTGACTTCGAGCAGTTCTTC
CASSGPADFEQFF
>TRBV10-3|TRBJ2-1|NA|NA
TGTGCCTCAGAAACCGGGACCTACAATGAGCAGTTCTTC
CASETGTYNEQFF
>TRBV4-1|TRBJ2-5|NA|NA
TGCGCCAGCAGCCAGAGAGAGACCCAGTACTTC
CASSQRETQYF
>TRBV7-8|TRBJ2-3|NA|NA
TGTGCCAGCAGCATACAGGGTTCAGGAGGCACAGATACGCAGTATTTT
CASSIQGSGGTDTQYF
>TRBV13|TRBJ2-1|NA|NA
TGTGCCAGCAGCCTAGGGACGCCGAACAATGAGCAGTTCTTC
CASSLGTPNNEQFF
>TRBV11-3|TRBJ2-3|TRBD2|NA
TGTGCCAGCAGCACGTCTAGCGGGGGGGTCACAGATACGCAGTATTTT
CASSTSSGGVTDTQYF
>TRBV29-1|TRBJ2-5|TRBD2|NA
TGCAGCGTTTACCCACTAGCGGAGTCCCAAGAGACCCAGTACTTC
CSVYPLAESQETQYF
>TRBV9|TRBJ1-3|NA|NA
TGTGCCAGCAGCGTAGGTCGGGACCCTAGCTCTGGAAACACCATATATTTT
CASSVGRDPSSGNTIYF
>TRBV7-6|TRBJ1-4|NA|NA
TGTGCCAGCAGCTTGGTACAGAGTAATGAAAAACTGTTTTTT
CASSLVQSNEKLFF
>TRBV19|TRBJ2-7|NA|NA
TGTGCCAGTAGTTCCCAGCACGGCTACTACGAGCAGTACTTC
CASSSQHGYYEQYF
>TRBV5-6|TRBJ1-1|NA|once
TGTGCCAGCAGCGGCGAAGGCCTGAGGACTGAAGCTTTCTTT
CASSGEGLRTEAFF
>TRBV28|TRBJ2-2|NA|NA
TGTGCCAGCAGTTTACCTATTGAATCCACCGGGGAGCTGTTTTTT
CASSLPIESTGELFF
>TRBV5-8|TRBJ2-3|NA|NA
TGTGCCAGCAGCTCCCGGGGGACCACAGATACGCAGTATTTT
CASSSRGTTDTQYF
>TRBV6-1|TRBJ2-7|TRBD2|NA
TGTGCCAGCAGAGGGACTAGCGGGAGAGCAGGCGAGCAGTACTTC
CASRGTSGRAGEQYF
>TRBV19|TRBJ1-1|NA|NA
TGTGCCAGTCAACCAGGGTGGAGGAACACTGAAGCTTTCTTT
CASQPGWRNTEAFF
>TRBV5-4|TRBJ2-1|TRBD2|NA
TGTGCCAGCAGCACCCGGACTAGCGGGGCCTACAATGAGCAGTTCTTC
CASSTRTSGAYNEQFF
>TRBV28|TRBJ2-7|TRBD2|NA
TGTGCCAGCAGTCGGGGTTTGGGACTAGCGGGAGGGTACGAGCAGTACTTC
CASSRGLGLAGGYEQYF
>TRBV5-1|TRBJ2-2|NA|NA
TGCGCCAGCAGACCGGGCAGCTCCGGGGAGCTGTTTTTT
CASRPGSSGELFF
>TRBV19|TRBJ2-1|TRBD2|NA
TGTGCCAGTAGTACCTGGACTAGCCTCGGCTACTACAATGAGCAGTTCTTC
CASSTWTSLGYYNEQFF
>TRBV10-3|TRBJ1-1|NA|NA
TGTGCCATCAGTAAGGGGGACACTGAAGCTTTCTTT
CAISKGDTEAFF
>TRBV4-2|TRBJ2-5|TRBD2|NA
TGTGCCAGCAGCCATTCCGGGACTAGCGAACTACAAGAGACCCAGTACTTC
CASSHSGTSELQETQYF
>TRBV2|TRBJ2-7|TRBD2|NA
TGTGCCAGCAGCGGGACTAGCGGGACTTCCTACGAGCAGTACTTC
CASSGTSGTSYEQYF
>TRBV18|TRBJ2-1|NA|NA
TGTGCCAGCTCACCACCGTCTCACGAAGGGCAGTTCTTC
CASSPPSHEGQFF
>TRBV4-1|TRBJ2-7|TRBD2|NA
TGCGCCAGCAGCCAAGGCCCCTGGACTAGCGGGCGATCCTACGAGCAGTACTTC
CASSQGPWTSGRSYEQYF
>TRBV18|TRBJ2-7|TRBD2|NA
TGTGCCAGCTCACCCCCCGGGAGCGGGGAAACCTACGAGCAGTACTTC
CASSPPGSGETYEQYF
>TRBV10-3|TRBJ1-2|NA|NA
TGTGCCATCAGTGCGGGGGGGCTACCCCCCGAGTACACCTTC
CAISAGGLPPEYTF
>TRBV11-3|TRBJ2-7|TRBD1|NA
TGTGCCAGCAGCTCGGAAACAGGGGACTCCTACGAGCAGTACTTC
CASSSETGDSYEQYF
>TRBV5-1|TRBJ1-6|NA|NA
TGCGCCAGCAGCTTTGACACCCTGGATTCACCCCTCCACTTT
CASSFDTLDSPLHF
>TRBV28|TRBJ1-4|TRBD1|NA
TGTGCCAGCAGTTTAACACCAGGGGGGTATCTTGAAAAACTGTTTTTT
CASSLTPGGYLEKLFF
>TRBV28|TRBJ2-7|TRBD1|few
TGTGCCAGCACGGGCAGGGGGCTTGGGGAGCAGTACTTC
CASTGRGLGEQYF
>TRBV6-5|TRBJ1-2|TRBD1|NA
TGTGCCAGCAGTACCGGGACAGGGTACGGCTACACCTTC
CASSTGTGYGYTF
>TRBV5-4|TRBJ1-3|TRBD1|NA
TGTGCCAGCAGCGAGACACAGGGGTTTCCTCCTGGAAACACCATATATTTT
CASSETQGFPPGNTIYF
>TRBV21-1|TRBJ1-5|NA|NA
TGTGCCAGCAGACAGGGGAACAATCAGCCCCAGCATTTT
CASRQGNNQPQHF
>TRBV5-1|TRBJ1-2|NA|NA
TGCGCCAGCAGCTGGGACCGCTACCGGACTGGCTACACCTTC
CASSWDRYRTGYTF
>TRBV5-1|TRBJ2-7|TRBD1|NA
TGCGCCAGCAGCTCCCGGGACAGGATTTACGAGCAGTACTTC
CASSSRDRIYEQYF
>TRBV2|TRBJ2-5|NA|NA
TGTGCCAGCAGTGAGGGGCCGGGGGAGACCCAGTACTTC
CASSEGPGETQYF
>TRBV5-1|TRBJ2-7|NA|NA
TGCGCCAGCAGCTTGGACTGGGACTTAAGCTCCTACGAGCAGTACTTC
CASSLDWDLSSYEQYF